This passage covers 6 T cell receptor beta chains from one sample sequenced in a study of Ad26.COV2.S vaccination and SARS-CoV-2 variants. Treatment specified: some 20 received Ad26.COV2.S at low or high dose, single or two shots; 5 received placebo; per-sample allocation not given. Sampling occurred on day 63 after the first vaccine or placebo injection. Sequenced by immunoSEQ multiplex PCR; TCRdb stores in-frame clones only, minus some. The sample includes approximately 400,000 clones, around 82% of them seen just once. This specimen was peripheral blood, taken in a trial of Ad26.COV2.S vaccine versus placebo. The receptor set was obtained from a person aged 18-60 years who received the Ad26.COV2.S COVID-19 vaccine or a placebo.

The sample holds one count of this clone. The J gene is TRBJ1-1, the V gene TRBV19, with D unresolved. The CDR3 spans 14 residues. Germline V gives CDR1 LNHDA, CDR2 SQIVND (reference sequence). V was pared by 5 bases and J by 6 bases, with 16 bases between. The CDR3 loop is CASSRRPLIPEAFF. CDR3 in DNA: TGTGCCAGTAGTCGTCGTCCCCTTATCCCTGAAGCTTTCTTT.

This chain joins TRBV11-2 and TRBJ2-7; D not certain. V was pared by 5 bases and J by 10 bases, with 24 bases between. The CDR3 has 15 amino acids. CDR1 and CDR2 (germline): SGHAT, FQNNGV. The chain's CDR3 is CASSPPLVRIKKQYF. CDR3 DNA: TGTGCCAGCAGCCCTCCCCTCGTCAGGATAAAGAAACAGTACTTC.

V gene TRBV30 combines with J gene TRBJ2-3; TRBD2 aligns across 9 bases. This CDR3 spans 16 amino acids. With 2 bases clipped from V and 4 bases from J, the junction kept 10 bases outside the gene matches. Germline V gene data show CDR1 as GTSNPN and CDR2 as SVGIG (reference sequence). In nucleotides, the CDR3 is TGTGCCTGGAGTCCCAAACGTAGCGGGAGAGCAGATACGCAGTATTTT. It encodes CAWSPKRSGRADTQYF.

V and J are TRBV4-3 and TRBJ1-3; weak D call: TRBD1 (5 bases). Germline lookup yields CDR1 LGHNA and CDR2 YSLEER. The V end was cut by 0 bases, the J end by 4 bases, with 13 bases between. The CDR3 covers 16 residues. The CDR3 is CASSQEGRVSGNTIYF. CDR3 DNA: TGCGCCAGCAGCCAAGAGGGCAGGGTATCAGGAAACACCATATATTTT.

This clone was recorded once. J is TRBJ1-5 and V is TRBV7-2; D perhaps matches TRBD1 (6 bases). V dropped 5 bases and J dropped 5 bases, with 10 bases sitting between them. The germline CDR1 and CDR2 sequences are SGHTA and FQGNSA. This CDR3 spans 13 amino acids. CDR3 DNA: TGTGCCAGCAGCGCCTACAGGGATCAGCCCCAGCATTTT. Its protein is CASSAYRDQPQHF.

This chain uses TRBV3-1 (or the pseudogene TRBV3-2) with TRBJ2-3, with D hard to call. Germline V lookup: CDR1 LGHDT, CDR2 YNNKEL (reference sequence). This CDR3 region has 13 residues. Trimming removed 1 base from V and 6 bases from J, with 8 bases in between. The DNA for the CDR3 is TGTGCCAGCAGCCAAGTAGTTTACGATACGCAGTATTTT. Translated, it gives CASSQVVYDTQYF.